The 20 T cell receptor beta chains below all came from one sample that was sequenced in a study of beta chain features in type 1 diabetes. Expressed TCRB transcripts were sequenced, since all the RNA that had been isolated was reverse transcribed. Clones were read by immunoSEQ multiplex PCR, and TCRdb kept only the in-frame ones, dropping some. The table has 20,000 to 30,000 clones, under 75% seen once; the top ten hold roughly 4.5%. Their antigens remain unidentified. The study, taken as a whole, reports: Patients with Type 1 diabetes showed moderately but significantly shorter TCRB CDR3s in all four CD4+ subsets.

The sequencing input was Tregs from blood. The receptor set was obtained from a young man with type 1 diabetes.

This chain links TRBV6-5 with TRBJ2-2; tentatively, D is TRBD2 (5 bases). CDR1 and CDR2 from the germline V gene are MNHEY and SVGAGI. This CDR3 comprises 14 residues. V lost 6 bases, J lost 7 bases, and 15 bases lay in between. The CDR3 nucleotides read TGTGCCAGCAGGCCCTCGGGGAAGCACGGGGAGCTGTTTTTT. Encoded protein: CASRPSGKHGELFF.

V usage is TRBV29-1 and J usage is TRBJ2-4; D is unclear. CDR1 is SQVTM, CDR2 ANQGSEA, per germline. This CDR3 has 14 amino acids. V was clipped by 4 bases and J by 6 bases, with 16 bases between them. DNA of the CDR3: TGCAGCGTTGGCCTCAGCCTAGTAGGAAACATTCAGTACTTC. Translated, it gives CSVGLSLVGNIQYF.

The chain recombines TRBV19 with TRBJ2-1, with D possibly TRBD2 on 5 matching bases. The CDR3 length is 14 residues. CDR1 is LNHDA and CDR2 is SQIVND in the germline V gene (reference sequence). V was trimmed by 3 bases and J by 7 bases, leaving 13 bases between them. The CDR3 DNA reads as TGTGCCAGTAGTATGGCTGGGAGCATGAATGAGCAGTTCTTC. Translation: CASSMAGSMNEQFF.

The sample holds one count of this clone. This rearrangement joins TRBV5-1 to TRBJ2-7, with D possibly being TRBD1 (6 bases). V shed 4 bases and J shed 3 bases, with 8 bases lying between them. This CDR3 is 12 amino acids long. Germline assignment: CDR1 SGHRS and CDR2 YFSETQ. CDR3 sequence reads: CASSGQFYEQYF. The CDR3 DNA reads TGCGCCAGCAGCGGACAGTTCTACGAGCAGTACTTC.

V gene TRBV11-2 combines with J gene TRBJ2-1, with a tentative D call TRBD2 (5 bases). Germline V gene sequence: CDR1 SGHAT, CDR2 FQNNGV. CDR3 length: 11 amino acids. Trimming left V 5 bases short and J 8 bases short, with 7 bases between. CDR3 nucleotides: TGTGCCAGCAGCCCGAGGGATGAGCAGTTCTTC. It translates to CASSPRDEQFF.

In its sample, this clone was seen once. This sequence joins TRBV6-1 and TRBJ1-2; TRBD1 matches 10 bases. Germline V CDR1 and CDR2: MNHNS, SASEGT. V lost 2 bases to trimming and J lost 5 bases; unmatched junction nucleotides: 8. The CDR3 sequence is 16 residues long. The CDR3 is CASSEPRQGARYGYTF. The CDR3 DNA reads TGTGCCAGCAGTGAACCCAGACAGGGGGCGAGGTATGGCTACACCTTC.

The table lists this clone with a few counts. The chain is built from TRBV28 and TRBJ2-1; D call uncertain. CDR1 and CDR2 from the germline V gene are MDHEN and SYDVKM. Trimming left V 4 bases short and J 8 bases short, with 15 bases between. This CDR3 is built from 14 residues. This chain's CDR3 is CASSYFLVTHEQFF. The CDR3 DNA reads TGTGCCAGCAGTTATTTTCTAGTTACCCATGAGCAGTTCTTC.

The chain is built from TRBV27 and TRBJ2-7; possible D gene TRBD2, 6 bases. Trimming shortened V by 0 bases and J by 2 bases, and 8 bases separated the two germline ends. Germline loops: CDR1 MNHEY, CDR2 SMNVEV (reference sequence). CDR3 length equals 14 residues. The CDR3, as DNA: TGTGCCAGCAGTTTATCGCGGGGTACCTACGAGCAGTACTTC. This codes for CASSLSRGTYEQYF.

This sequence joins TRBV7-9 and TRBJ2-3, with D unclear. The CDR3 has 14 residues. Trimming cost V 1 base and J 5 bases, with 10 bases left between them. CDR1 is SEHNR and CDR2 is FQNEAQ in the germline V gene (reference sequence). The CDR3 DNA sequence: TGTGCCAGCAGCTTAGGAGCTTTGAGAGATACGCAGTATTTT. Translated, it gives CASSLGALRDTQYF.

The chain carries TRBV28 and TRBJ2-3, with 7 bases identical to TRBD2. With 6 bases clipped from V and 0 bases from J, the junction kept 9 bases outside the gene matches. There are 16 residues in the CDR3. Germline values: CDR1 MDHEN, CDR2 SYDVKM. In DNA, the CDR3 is TGTGCCAGCAGCCCGAAGCGGGGCCTTAGCACAGATACGCAGTATTTT. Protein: CASSPKRGLSTDTQYF.

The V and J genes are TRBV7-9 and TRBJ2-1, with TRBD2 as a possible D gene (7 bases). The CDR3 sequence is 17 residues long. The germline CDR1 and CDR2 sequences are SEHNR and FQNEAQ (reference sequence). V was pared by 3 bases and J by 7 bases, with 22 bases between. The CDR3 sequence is CASSFSHLAGARNEQFF. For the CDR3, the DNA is TGTGCCAGCAGCTTCTCCCATCTGGCGGGGGCGAGGAATGAGCAGTTCTTC.

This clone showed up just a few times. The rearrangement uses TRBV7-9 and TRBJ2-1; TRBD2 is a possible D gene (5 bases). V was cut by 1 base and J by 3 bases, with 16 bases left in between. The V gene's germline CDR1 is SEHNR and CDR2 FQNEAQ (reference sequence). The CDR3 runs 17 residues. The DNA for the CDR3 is TGTGCCAGCAGCTTAGGAGGTAGGGTTCGGGACTACAATGAGCAGTTCTTC. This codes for CASSLGGRVRDYNEQFF.

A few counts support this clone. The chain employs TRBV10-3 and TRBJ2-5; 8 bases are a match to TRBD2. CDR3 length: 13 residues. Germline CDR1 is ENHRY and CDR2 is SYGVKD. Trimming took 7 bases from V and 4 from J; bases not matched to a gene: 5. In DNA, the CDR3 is TGTGCCATCAAGCGGGAGACATCAGAGACCCAGTACTTC. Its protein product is CAIKRETSETQYF.

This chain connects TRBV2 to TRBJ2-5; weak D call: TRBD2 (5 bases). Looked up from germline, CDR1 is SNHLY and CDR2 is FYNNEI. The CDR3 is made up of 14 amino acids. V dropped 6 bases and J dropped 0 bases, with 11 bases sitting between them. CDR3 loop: CASRTGGYQETQYF. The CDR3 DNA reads TGTGCCAGCAGGACCGGCGGGTACCAAGAGACCCAGTACTTC.

Here the CDR3 DNA reads TGTGCCAGCTTGAGAGGCCGGTTGGCTGGGGGCTACACCTTC. Protein: CASLRGRLAGGYTF. The chain uses TRBV2 and TRBJ1-2, with D unresolved. The CDR3 sequence is 14 residues long. Germline V CDR1 and CDR2: SNHLY, FYNNEI. The V gene lost 8 bases and the J gene lost 8 bases, with 21 bases spanning the gap.

CDR3 DNA: TGTGCCAGCAGTCCCCGGACAGGCGAGCAGTACTTC. Translation gives CASSPRTGEQYF. The rearrangement links TRBV7-5 to TRBJ2-7; the table's D call of TRBD1 was not tested on the DNA. TRBV7-5 is noted as a pseudogene. The CDR3 contains 12 residues.

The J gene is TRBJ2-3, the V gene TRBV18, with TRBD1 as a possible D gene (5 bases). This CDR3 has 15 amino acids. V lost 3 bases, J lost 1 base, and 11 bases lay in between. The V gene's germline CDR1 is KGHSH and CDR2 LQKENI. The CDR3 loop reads CASSPGTGRTDTQYF. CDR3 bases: TGTGCCAGCTCACCCGGTACAGGACGCACAGATACGCAGTATTTT.

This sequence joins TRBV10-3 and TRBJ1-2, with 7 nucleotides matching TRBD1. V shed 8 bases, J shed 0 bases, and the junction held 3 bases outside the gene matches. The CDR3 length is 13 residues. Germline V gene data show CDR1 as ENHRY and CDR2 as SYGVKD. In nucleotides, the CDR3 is TGTGCCATCTCCGGGACAGCTAACTATGGCTACACCTTC. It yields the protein CAISGTANYGYTF.

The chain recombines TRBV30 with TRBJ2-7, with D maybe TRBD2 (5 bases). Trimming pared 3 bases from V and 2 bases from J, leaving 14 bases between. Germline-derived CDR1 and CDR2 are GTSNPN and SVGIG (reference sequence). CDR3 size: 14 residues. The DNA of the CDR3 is TGTGCCTGGAGCCCGCTCAGGAGGACCTACGAGCAGTACTTC. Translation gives CAWSPLRRTYEQYF.

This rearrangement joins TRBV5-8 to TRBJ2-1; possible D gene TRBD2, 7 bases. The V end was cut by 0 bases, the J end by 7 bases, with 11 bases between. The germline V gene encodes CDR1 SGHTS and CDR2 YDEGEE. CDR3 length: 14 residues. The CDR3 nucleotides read TGTGCCAGCAGCTTGGTGGGGGGGCTGAATGAGCAGTTCTTC. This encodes CASSLVGGLNEQFF.